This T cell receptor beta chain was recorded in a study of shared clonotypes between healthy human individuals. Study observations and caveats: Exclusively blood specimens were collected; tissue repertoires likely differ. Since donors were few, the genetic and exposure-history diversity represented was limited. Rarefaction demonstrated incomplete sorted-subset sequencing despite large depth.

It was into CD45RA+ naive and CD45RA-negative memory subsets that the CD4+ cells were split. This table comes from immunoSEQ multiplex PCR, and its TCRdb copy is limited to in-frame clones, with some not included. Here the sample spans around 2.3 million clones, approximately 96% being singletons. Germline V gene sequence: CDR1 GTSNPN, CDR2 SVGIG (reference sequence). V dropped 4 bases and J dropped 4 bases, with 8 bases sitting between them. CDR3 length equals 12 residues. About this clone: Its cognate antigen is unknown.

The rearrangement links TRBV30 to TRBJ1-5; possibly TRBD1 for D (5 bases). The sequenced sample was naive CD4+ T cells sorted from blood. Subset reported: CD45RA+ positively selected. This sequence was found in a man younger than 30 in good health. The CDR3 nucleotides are TGTGCCTGGAAGAACAGGAATCAGCCCCAGCATTTT. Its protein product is CAWKNRNQPQHF.